Below, 18 T cell receptor beta chains from the same sample are listed, as sequenced in a study of metastatic and nonmetastatic thyroid tumors. Before thyroid surgery, none of the patients had received any treatment. TCRdb re-analyzed the PCR reads using MiXCR. The sample comprises 35,000 or so clones, 15% to 20% of which are singletons, and roughly 12% rests with the top ten. The sequencing input was blood. Every receptor here comes from a male donor with papillary thyroid cancer or a benign thyroid nodule (not recorded which). Some clones in this sample may be carry-over from other donors' samples.

In its sample, this clone was seen many times. The V gene is TRBV18, the J gene TRBJ2-5; D not resolved. The V end was cut by 3 bases, the J end by 5 bases, with 7 bases between. Germline assignment: CDR1 KGHSH and CDR2 LQKENI. CDR3 length equals 12 residues. The CDR3 region has the DNA TGTGCCAGCTCACCGGGTGCGGAGACCCAGTACTTC. It codes for CASSPGAETQYF. The whole variable domain, remainder taken from reference TRBV18 and TRBJ2-5, is NAGVMQNPRHLVRRRGQEARLRCSPMKGHSHVYWYRQLPEEGLKFMVYLQKENIIDESGMPKERFSAEFPKEGPSILRIQQVVRGDSAAYFCASSPGAETQYFGPGTRLLVL.

CDR3 amino acids: CASSRTVSGNTIYF. The CDR3 region has the DNA TGTGCCAGCAGCAGGACAGTCTCTGGAAACACCATATATTTT. V gene TRBV6-1 combines with J gene TRBJ1-3; D is perhaps TRBD1 (6 bases). CDR3 length: 14 amino acids. Trimming took 6 bases from V and 0 from J, leaving 9 bases between them. The germline CDR1 and CDR2 sequences are MNHNS and SASEGT.

Many counts were recorded for this clone. The V call is TRBV7-9, the J call TRBJ2-1; tentatively, D is TRBD1 or TRBD2 (6 bases each). With 1 base removed from V and 4 bases from J, the gap between germline ends came to 11 bases. This CDR3 contains 15 residues. Germline CDR1 reads SEHNR; CDR2 reads FQNEAQ (reference sequence). The CDR3 DNA reads TGTGCCAGCAGCTTAGTTAGGGGGAGGTACAATGAGCAGTTCTTC. Translation gives CASSLVRGRYNEQFF.

Details on this clone: An end of the junction does not agree with germline; a read error may underlie this. CDR3 loop: CASSLVGLAGYGQYF. The CDR3 nucleotides are TGTGCCAGCAGCCTGGTGGGACTTGCTGGGTACGGGCAGTACTTC. The chain is built from TRBV5-6 and TRBJ2-7; D possibly corresponds to TRBD2 (6 bases). The CDR3 runs to 15 residues. Germline values: CDR1 SGHDT, CDR2 YYEEEE.

As concerns this clone: This may come from a read error, since a much larger clone is one base off. The CDR3 region is CSVDGKVPYEQYF. The CDR3 DNA reads as TGCAGCGTTGATGGCAAGGTCCCTTACGAGCAGTACTTC. The rearrangement joins TRBV29-1 to TRBJ2-7; the D is unclear. Germline-derived CDR1 and CDR2 are SQVTM and ANQGSEA. V dropped 3 bases and J dropped 4 bases, with 13 bases sitting between them. The CDR3 totals 13 residues.

Relative to its sample, this clone is medium-sized. The chain carries TRBV6-2 or TRBV6-3 and TRBJ2-7; no reliable D call. Germline V CDR1 and CDR2: MNHEY, SVGEGT. CDR3 length: 15 amino acids. Trimming removed 11 bases from V and 0 bases from J, with 20 bases in between. CDR3 sequence: CASFGRTNFSYEQYF. In nucleotides, the CDR3 is TGTGCCTCCTTTGGGCGGACCAACTTCTCCTACGAGCAGTACTTC.

This chain joins TRBV28 and TRBJ1-2, with 8 nucleotides matching TRBD1. Losses at the gene ends were 6 bases for V and 6 bases for J; bases not matched to a gene: 9. This CDR3 is 14 amino acids long. In germline, CDR1 is MDHEN, CDR2 SYDVKM. The CDR3, as DNA: TGTGCCAGCAGCAGACGTGTGACAGGGGATGGCTACACCTTC. It encodes CASSRRVTGDGYTF.

The V call is TRBV6-1, the J call TRBJ1-4; 9 nucleotides match TRBD1. Germline trimming cut 5 bases from V and 8 bases from J; bases unmatched to any gene: 6. The CDR3 is 14 amino acids. CDR1 is MNHNS, CDR2 SASEGT, per germline. CDR3 nucleotides: TGTGCCAGCAGTAAGGGACAGGGTGGCGAAAAACTGTTTTTT. Amino acids: CASSKGQGGEKLFF.

This clone was recorded many times. V and J are TRBV11-2 and TRBJ2-1, with 10 bases matching TRBD2. The CDR3 sequence is 18 residues long. The V segment lost 3 bases and the J segment 3 bases; nucleotides outside the gene matches: 11. The germline gives CDR1 SGHAT, CDR2 FQNNGV. CDR3 protein: CASSLWRESSGSYNEQFF. The CDR3, as DNA: TGTGCCAGCAGCTTGTGGAGGGAGTCTAGCGGGAGCTACAATGAGCAGTTCTTC.

This clone was seen repeatedly, ten times or more. The gene calls are TRBV28 and TRBJ2-7, with a possible D match to TRBD2 (7 bases). CDR3 size: 15 residues. Germline values: CDR1 MDHEN, CDR2 SYDVKM. Between the trimmed V and J ends, which lost 8 bases and 3 bases, there was a span of 20 bases. CDR3 bases: TGTGCCAGCCGTGAGGGGGGCGGGAGAGGCTACGAGCAGTACTTC. Translated: CASREGGGRGYEQYF.

This clone was recorded many times. The V call is TRBV29-1, the J call TRBJ2-3, with D possibly TRBD2 on 5 matching bases. Looked up from germline, CDR1 is SQVTM and CDR2 is ANQGSEA. V lost 4 bases and J 8 bases, leaving 7 bases between the germline ends. This CDR3 is 10 amino acids long. The CDR3 DNA sequence: TGCAGCGTTGGGGAGATTACGCAGTATTTT. Amino acids: CSVGEITQYF.

This clone has only a few counts. The V and J genes are TRBV6-1 and TRBJ1-2, with D possibly being TRBD1 (6 bases). CDR3 size: 15 residues. V dropped 5 bases and J dropped 4 bases, with 17 bases sitting between them. Germline loops: CDR1 MNHNS, CDR2 SASEGT. Here the CDR3 reads CASSTQRTGIYGYTF. In nucleotides, the CDR3 is TGTGCCAGCAGTACCCAGAGAACAGGGATCTATGGCTACACCTTC.

About this clone: Germline and junction disagree at one end, which may indicate a read error. This rearrangement joins TRBV27 to TRBJ1-5, with D unresolved. The CDR3 sequence is 13 residues long. Germline V CDR1 and CDR2: MNHEY, SMNVEV (reference sequence). CDR3 sequence: CASSLDSNQHQHF. The CDR3 nucleotides are TGTGCCAGCAGTTTAGATAGCAATCAGCACCAGCATTTT.

On this clone itself: The junction departs from germline at one end; a sequencing error may be responsible. The J gene is TRBJ1-2, the V gene TRBV28; 7 bases map to TRBD1. CDR1 MDHEN and CDR2 SYDVKM come from the germline V gene. This CDR3 region has 16 residues. The CDR3 protein is CASSFGQGGRTDGYNF. For the CDR3, the DNA is TGTGCCAGCAGTTTTGGGCAGGGGGGGAGAACTGATGGCTACAACTTC.

This clone was seen only a few times. V is TRBV12-3 or TRBV12-4 and J is TRBJ1-2; 8 bases are a match to TRBD1. The CDR3 has 14 amino acids. The J segment lost 7 bases and the V segment lost 1 base, leaving 5 bases of the junction unmatched. The CDR3 region has the DNA TGTGCCAGCAGTTTAGTGACAGGGGTTTCTGGCTACACCTTC. Its translation: CASSLVTGVSGYTF.

This clone was recorded many times. CDR3 sequence reads: CSVEGGQGNQETQYF. CDR3 coding DNA: TGCAGCGTTGAGGGGGGACAGGGGAACCAAGAGACCCAGTACTTC. This chain connects TRBV29-1 to TRBJ2-5, with TRBD1 matching over 10 bases. Germline assignment: CDR1 SQVTM and CDR2 ANQGSEA. This CDR3 comprises 15 residues. The trim removed 3 bases at V and 0 bases at J, leaving 4 bases unmatched. Looking up the rest from reference TRBV29-1 and TRBJ2-5 gives the full variable domain: SAVISQKPSRDICQRGTSLTIQCQVDSQVTMMFWYRQQPGQSLTLIATANQGSEATYESGFVIDKFPISRPNLTFSTLTVSNMSPEDSSIYLCSVEGGQGNQETQYFGPGTRLLVL.

The chain is built from TRBV19 and TRBJ1-2; no definite D call. Trimming cost V 5 bases and J 7 bases, with 11 bases left between them. CDR1 is LNHDA, CDR2 SQIVND, per germline (reference sequence). This CDR3 contains 12 residues. This CDR3 reads CASSDGVGGYTF. CDR3 in DNA: TGTGCCAGTAGTGATGGGGTTGGTGGCTACACCTTC.

This clone rates as medium-sized. V is TRBV27 and J is TRBJ2-2; D is uncertain. Germline V gene sequence: CDR1 MNHEY, CDR2 SMNVEV (reference sequence). This CDR3 is 15 amino acids long. Trimming shortened V by 2 bases and J by 2 bases, and 9 bases separated the two germline ends. The CDR3 here is CASSLAGPNTGELFF. In nucleotides, the CDR3 is TGTGCCAGCAGTTTAGCAGGACCTAACACCGGGGAGCTGTTTTTT.